This T cell receptor (beta chain) was found in a study of post-analysis software for immune sequencing data. Study details: The study covered relapsing-remitting, secondary progressive and progressive-relapsing courses of multiple sclerosis.

TCR beta libraries were prepared from cDNA with unique molecular identifiers. TCRdb analysed the PCR reads with MiXCR anew, one entry per CDR3 protein. The table shows roughly 700,000 distinct CDR3 sequences, with roughly 27% occurring only once. Trimming took 7 bases from V and 10 from J; bases not matched to a gene: 12. The CDR3 spans 14 residues. In its sample, this clonotype was seen a few times. Its antigen is not identified. General study findings and limits: When the samples were clustered directly with F measure, those that had been prepared in the same batch showed strong co-clustering. TRBV5-6, TRBV5-1 and TRBV20-1 belonged to a set of about five TRBV segments that were more frequent in patients than controls. Significantly lower normalized Chao1 diversity was found in patients with multiple sclerosis relative to controls.

The receptor comes from a girl under 18 with multiple sclerosis. This chain uses TRBV12-3 or TRBV12-4 with TRBJ1-1; 10 bases are shared with TRBD1. The specimen sequenced was blood. In DNA, the CDR3 is TGTGCCAGCAATACCGGGACAGGGGCGACTCTAGCTTTCTTT. This codes for CASNTGTGATLAFF.